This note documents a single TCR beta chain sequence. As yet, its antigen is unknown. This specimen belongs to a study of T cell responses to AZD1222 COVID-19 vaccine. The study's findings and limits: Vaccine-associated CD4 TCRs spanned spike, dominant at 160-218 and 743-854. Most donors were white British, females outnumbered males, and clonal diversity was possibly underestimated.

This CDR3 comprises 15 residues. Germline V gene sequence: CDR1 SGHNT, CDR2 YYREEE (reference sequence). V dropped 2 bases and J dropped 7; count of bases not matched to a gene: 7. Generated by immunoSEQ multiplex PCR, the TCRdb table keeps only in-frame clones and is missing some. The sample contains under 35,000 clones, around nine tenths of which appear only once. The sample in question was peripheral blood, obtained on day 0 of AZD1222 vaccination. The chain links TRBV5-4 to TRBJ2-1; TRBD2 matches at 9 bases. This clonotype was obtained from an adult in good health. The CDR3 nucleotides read TGTGCCAGCAGCTTCCCAGCTAGCGGGATAAATGAGCAGTTCTTC. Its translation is CASSFPASGINEQFF.